This entry lists 6 T cell receptor beta chains sequenced from one sample in a study of blood T cell repertoires in COVID-19. Produced via immunoSEQ multiplex PCR; TCRdb's table is partial and in-frame only. The data show 100,000 or so clones, with about 80% seen just once and 4.1% held by the top ten. The sample was peripheral blood. The receptors here all came from a man between 60 and 75 years old with acute or convalescent COVID-19.

V usage is TRBV6-2 or TRBV6-3 and J usage is TRBJ1-2; D unresolved. The CDR3 consists of 12 residues. CDR1 is MNHEY and CDR2 is SVGEGT in the germline V gene. Trimming took off 4 bases at V and 8 bases at J, with 11 bases between the two ends. The CDR3 spells CASSSIGGGYTF. The CDR3 coding sequence is TGTGCCAGCAGTTCCATCGGAGGGGGCTACACCTTC.

The gene calls are TRBV27 and TRBJ1-5; perhaps TRBD1 as D (5 bases). Per germline, CDR1 MNHEY and CDR2 SMNVEV (reference sequence). CDR3 length: 13 residues. Trimming pared 5 bases from V and 5 bases from J, leaving 10 bases between. Here the CDR3 reads CASSRGNHQPQHF. The CDR3 DNA follows: TGTGCCAGCAGTCGGGGGAACCATCAGCCCCAGCATTTT.

The rearrangement links TRBV9 to TRBJ2-5; D unresolved. The V end was cut by 4 bases, the J end by 4 bases, with 14 bases between. CDR1 SGDLS and CDR2 YYNGEE come from the germline V gene. The CDR3 is made up of 14 amino acids. CDR3 region: CASSFHPAGETQYF. CDR3 sequence (DNA): TGTGCCAGCAGCTTCCATCCGGCAGGAGAGACCCAGTACTTC.

The CDR3 nucleotides read TGTGCCAGTAGTATGGGAGAAACCGGGGAGCTGTTTTTT. Translating gives CASSMGETGELFF. This chain links TRBV19 with TRBJ2-2; possible D gene TRBD2, 5 bases. This CDR3 region has 13 residues. Germline lookup yields CDR1 LNHDA and CDR2 SQIVND (reference sequence). With 3 bases removed from V and 5 bases from J, the gap between germline ends came to 7 bases.

This sequence joins TRBV6-1 and TRBJ2-1; 12 nucleotides agree with TRBD1. V lost 1 base, J lost 4 bases, and 5 bases stayed unmatched. The CDR3 covers 17 residues. Germline CDR1 is MNHNS and CDR2 is SASEGT. Here the CDR3 reads CASSEEMGQGAYNEQFF. The CDR3 coding sequence is TGTGCCAGCAGTGAAGAGATGGGACAGGGGGCTTACAATGAGCAGTTCTTC.

The genes are TRBV2 and TRBJ2-4; a weak D match, TRBD2 (7 bases). The V end was cut by 7 bases, the J end by 4 bases, with 14 bases between. The CDR3 is made up of 14 amino acids. Germline CDR1 is SNHLY and CDR2 is FYNNEI. The CDR3 is CASTEGGRKNIQYF. CDR3 nucleotides: TGTGCCAGCACCGAGGGGGGGCGGAAAAACATTCAGTACTTC.